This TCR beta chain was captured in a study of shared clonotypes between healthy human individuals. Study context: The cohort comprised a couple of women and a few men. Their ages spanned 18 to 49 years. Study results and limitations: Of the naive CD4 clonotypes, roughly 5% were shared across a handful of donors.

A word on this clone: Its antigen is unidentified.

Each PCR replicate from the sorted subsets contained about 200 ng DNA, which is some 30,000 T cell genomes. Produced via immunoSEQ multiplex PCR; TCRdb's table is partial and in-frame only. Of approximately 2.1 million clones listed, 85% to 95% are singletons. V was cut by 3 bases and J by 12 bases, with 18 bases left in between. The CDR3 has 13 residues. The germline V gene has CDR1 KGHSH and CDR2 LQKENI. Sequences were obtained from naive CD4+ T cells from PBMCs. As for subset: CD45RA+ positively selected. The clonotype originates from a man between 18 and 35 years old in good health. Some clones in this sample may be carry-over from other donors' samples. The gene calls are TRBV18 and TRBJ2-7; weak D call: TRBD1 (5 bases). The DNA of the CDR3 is TGTGCCAGCTCACCCCCGGCTTCCTTTAGGGGGTACTTC. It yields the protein CASSPPASFRGYF.